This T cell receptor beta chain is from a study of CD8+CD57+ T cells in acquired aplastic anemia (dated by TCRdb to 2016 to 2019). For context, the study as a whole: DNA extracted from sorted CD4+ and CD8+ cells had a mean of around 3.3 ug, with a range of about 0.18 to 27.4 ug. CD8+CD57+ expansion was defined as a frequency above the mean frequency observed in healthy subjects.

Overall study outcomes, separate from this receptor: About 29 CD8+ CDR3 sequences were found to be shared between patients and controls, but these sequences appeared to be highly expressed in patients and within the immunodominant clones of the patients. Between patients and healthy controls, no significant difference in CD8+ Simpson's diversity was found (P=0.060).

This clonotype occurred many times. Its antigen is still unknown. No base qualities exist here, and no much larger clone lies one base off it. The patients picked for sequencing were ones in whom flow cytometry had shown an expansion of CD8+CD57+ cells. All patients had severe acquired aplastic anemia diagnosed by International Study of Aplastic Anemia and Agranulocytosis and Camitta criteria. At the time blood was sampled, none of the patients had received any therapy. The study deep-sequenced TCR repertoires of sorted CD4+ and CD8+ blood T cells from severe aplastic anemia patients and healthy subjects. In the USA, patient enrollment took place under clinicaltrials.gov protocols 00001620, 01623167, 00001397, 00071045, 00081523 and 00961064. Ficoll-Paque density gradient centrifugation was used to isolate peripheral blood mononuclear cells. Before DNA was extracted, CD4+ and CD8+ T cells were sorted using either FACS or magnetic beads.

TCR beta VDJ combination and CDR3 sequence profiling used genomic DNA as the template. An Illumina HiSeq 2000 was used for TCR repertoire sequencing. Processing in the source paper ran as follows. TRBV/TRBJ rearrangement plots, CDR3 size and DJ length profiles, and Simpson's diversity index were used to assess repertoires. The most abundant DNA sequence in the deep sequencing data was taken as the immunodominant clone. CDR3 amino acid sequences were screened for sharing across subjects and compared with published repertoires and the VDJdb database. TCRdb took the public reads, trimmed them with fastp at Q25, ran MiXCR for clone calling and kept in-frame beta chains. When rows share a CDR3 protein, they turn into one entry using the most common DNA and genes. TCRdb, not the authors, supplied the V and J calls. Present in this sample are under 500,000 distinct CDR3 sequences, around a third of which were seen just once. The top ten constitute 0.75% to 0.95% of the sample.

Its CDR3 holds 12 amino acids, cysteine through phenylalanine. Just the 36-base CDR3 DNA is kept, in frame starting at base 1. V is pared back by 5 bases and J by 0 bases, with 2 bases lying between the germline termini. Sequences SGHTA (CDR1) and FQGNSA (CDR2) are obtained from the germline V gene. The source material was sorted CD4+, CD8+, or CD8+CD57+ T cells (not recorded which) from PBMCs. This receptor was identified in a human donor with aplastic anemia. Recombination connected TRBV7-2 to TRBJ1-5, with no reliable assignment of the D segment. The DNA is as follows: TGTGCCAGCAGCCTTAGCAATCAGCCCCAGCATTTT. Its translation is CASSLSNQPQHF.